The rows below give T cell receptor beta chains drawn from one sample of a study of shared clonotypes between healthy human individuals. Measured with immunoSEQ multiplex PCR; TCRdb has only the in-frame clones, and not every one. Of approximately 940,000 clones listed, approximately 80% are singletons. The material sequenced was memory CD4+ T cells sorted from blood. The origin of the receptors is a young man in good health. CDR3s include the opening cysteine and the closing phenylalanine or tryptophan. D genes are given only for firm matches. Clone sizes are given selectively: once, few, many, or a class where the clone is expanded.

cdr3_aa | cdr3_nt | clone_size | j_call | v_call | d_call
CASSQDENTQYF | TGTGCCAGCAGCCAAGACGAGAATACGCAGTATTTT | . | TRBJ2-3 | TRBV4-2 | .
CASLALGLSDEQFF | TGTGCCAGCTTAGCACTCGGACTAAGCGATGAGCAGTTCTTC | . | TRBJ2-1 | TRBV11-2 | .
CASSQDRGEAFF | TGTGCCAGCAGCCAAGATCGGGGAGAAGCTTTCTTT | . | TRBJ1-1 | TRBV14 | .
CATSRDPTDTQYF | TGTGCCACCAGCAGGGACCCCACAGATACGCAGTATTTT | once | TRBJ2-3 | TRBV15 | .
CASSAGTGNGNTIYF | TGCGCCAGCAGTGCCGGGACAGGGAATGGAAACACCATATATTTT | few | TRBJ1-3 | TRBV10-1 | TRBD1
CSVEAGRTGNTIYF | TGCAGCGTTGAAGCGGGCAGGACTGGAAACACCATATATTTT | . | TRBJ1-3 | TRBV29-1 | .
CASRPGTQNNYGYTF | TGCGCCAGCAGGCCTGGAACCCAGAACAACTATGGCTACACCTTC | . | TRBJ1-2 | TRBV5-1 | .
CASSPRGTEAFF | TGCGCCAGCAGCCCCAGAGGTACTGAAGCTTTCTTT | few | TRBJ1-1 | TRBV5-1 | .
CASSKTSVNTGELFF | TGCGCCAGCAGCAAGACTAGCGTAAACACCGGGGAGCTGTTTTTT | . | TRBJ2-2 | TRBV10-1 | TRBD2
CASSEWAGGDYGYTF | TGTGCCAGCAGTGAATGGGCAGGGGGAGACTATGGCTACACCTTC | . | TRBJ1-2 | TRBV6-1 | TRBD1
CASRAWVTEAFF | TGTGCCAGCAGAGCCTGGGTCACTGAAGCTTTCTTT | few | TRBJ1-1 | TRBV6-1 | .
CASSLGPAYTEAFF | TGTGCCAGCAGCTTGGGCCCGGCGTACACTGAAGCTTTCTTT | . | TRBJ1-1 | TRBV5-8 | .
CASSLGPRSGYTF | TGTGCCAGCAGTTTAGGACCCCGGAGCGGCTACACCTTC | . | TRBJ1-2 | TRBV28 | .
CASSEGWGLGDTQYF | TGTGCCAGCAGTGAAGGATGGGGTCTGGGGGATACGCAGTATTTT | . | TRBJ2-3 | TRBV6-1 | .
CASSLAGTRGTDTQYF | TGTGCCAGCAGCTTAGCAGGGACCCGTGGCACAGATACGCAGTATTTT | . | TRBJ2-3 | TRBV7-2 | .
CASSLGYSTDTQYF | TGCGCCAGCAGCTTGGGCTACTCCACAGATACGCAGTATTTT | . | TRBJ2-3 | TRBV5-1 | .
CASSLSQHNSYEQYF | TGTGCCAGCAGCTTGTCGCAGCACAATTCCTACGAGCAGTACTTC | . | TRBJ2-7 | TRBV5-6 | .
CAWRPGARRELFF | TGTGCCTGGAGGCCAGGGGCAAGAAGGGAGCTGTTTTTT | . | TRBJ2-2 | TRBV30 | .
CASSRGNQETQYF | TGCGCCAGCAGCCGGGGGAACCAAGAGACCCAGTACTTC | . | TRBJ2-5 | TRBV5-1 | .
CASSDPGTGNPGELFF | TGTGCCAGCAGCGACCCCGGGACAGGGAACCCCGGGGAGCTGTTTTTT | . | TRBJ2-2 | TRBV6-6 | TRBD1
CASRKDGEETQYF | TGTGCCAGCAGAAAAGACGGGGAAGAGACCCAGTACTTC | . | TRBJ2-5 | TRBV11-3 | .
CASSPARSPMEDTQYF | TGTGCCAGCTCCCCCGCCCGTAGCCCCATGGAAGATACGCAGTATTTT | . | TRBJ2-3 | TRBV18 | .
CASSSQRISYEQYF | TGTGCCAGCAGCTCCCAGCGGATTTCCTACGAGCAGTACTTC | . | TRBJ2-7 | TRBV7-2 | .
CASSLRTGRAEAFF | TGTGCCAGTAGTCTTCGAACAGGGAGGGCTGAAGCTTTCTTT | . | TRBJ1-1 | TRBV19 | .
CASSEDRGREKLFF | TGCGCCAGCAGTGAGGACAGGGGACGGGAAAAACTGTTTTTT | . | TRBJ1-4 | TRBV10-2 | TRBD1
CAWSVVSRHLQETQYF | TGTGCCTGGAGTGTAGTTTCCCGACACCTACAAGAGACCCAGTACTTC | . | TRBJ2-5 | TRBV30 | .
CASSLTGPTDTQYF | TGTGCCAGCAGCCTGACAGGGCCCACAGATACGCAGTATTTT | once | TRBJ2-3 | TRBV11-2 | TRBD1
CASSWTDSGELFF | TGTGCCAGCAGCTGGACAGATTCCGGGGAGCTGTTTTTT | few | TRBJ2-2 | TRBV5-4 | .
CASSQHVNTEAFF | TGCGCCAGCAGCCAACATGTAAACACTGAAGCTTTCTTT | few | TRBJ1-1 | TRBV4-1 | .
CASSVGGTATNEKLFF | TGTGCCAGCAGCGTAGGGGGGACAGCAACTAATGAAAAACTGTTTTTT | . | TRBJ1-4 | TRBV9 | TRBD1
CASRSGYSNQPQHF | TGTGCCAGTCGGAGCGGGTATAGCAATCAGCCCCAGCATTTT | . | TRBJ1-5 | TRBV6-1 | .
CASSYWEDTQYF | TGTGCCAGCAGTTACTGGGAAGATACGCAGTATTTT | few | TRBJ2-3 | TRBV6-6 | .
CASRTNEQFF | TGTGCCAGCAGAACCAATGAGCAGTTCTTC | . | TRBJ2-1 | TRBV2 | .
CASSAGTGDPYEQYF | TGCGCCAGCAGCGCGGGGACTGGGGACCCTTACGAGCAGTACTTC | . | TRBJ2-7 | TRBV5-1 | .
CASSDRGVRQETQYF | TGTGCCAGCTCGGACAGGGGGGTCCGTCAAGAGACCCAGTACTTC | . | TRBJ2-5 | TRBV18 | TRBD1
CASSGSGVETQYF | TGCGCCAGCAGCGGTAGCGGGGTGGAGACCCAGTACTTC | . | TRBJ2-5 | TRBV10-1 | TRBD2